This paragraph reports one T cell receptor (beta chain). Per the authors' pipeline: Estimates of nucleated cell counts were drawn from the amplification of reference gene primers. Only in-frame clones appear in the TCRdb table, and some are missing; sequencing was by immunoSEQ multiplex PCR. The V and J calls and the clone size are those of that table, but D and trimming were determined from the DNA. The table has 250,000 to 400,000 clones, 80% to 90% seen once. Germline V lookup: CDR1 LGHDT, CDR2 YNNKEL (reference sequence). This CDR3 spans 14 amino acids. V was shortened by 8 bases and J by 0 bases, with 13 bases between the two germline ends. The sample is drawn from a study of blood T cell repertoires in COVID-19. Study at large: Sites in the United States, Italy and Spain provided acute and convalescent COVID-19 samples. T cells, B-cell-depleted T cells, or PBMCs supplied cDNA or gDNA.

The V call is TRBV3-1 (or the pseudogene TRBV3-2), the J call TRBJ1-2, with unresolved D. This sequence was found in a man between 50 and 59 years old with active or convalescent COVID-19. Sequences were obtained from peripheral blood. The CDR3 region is CASALSGSNYGYTF. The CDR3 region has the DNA TGTGCCAGCGCTCTCTCGGGATCTAACTATGGCTACACCTTC.